This entry describes one T cell receptor (beta chain). Produced via immunoSEQ multiplex PCR; TCRdb's table is partial and in-frame only. Of approximately 200,000 clones in the sample, around four fifths were seen once. Recovery meant two consecutive negative NP/OP PCR tests, professional clearance, or resolved symptoms. The data were taken from a study of blood T cell repertoires in COVID-19. Study-wide context: COVID-19 samples collected from the United States, Italy and Spain covered acute and convalescent phases. The analysed material was cDNA or gDNA that came from T cells, B-cell-depleted T cells, or PBMCs.

The CDR3 spans 15 residues. Per germline, CDR1 MGHRA and CDR2 YSYEKL. Trimming took 1 base from V and 7 from J, leaving 13 bases between them. This clonotype was obtained from a man between 35 and 55 years old who had recovered from COVID-19. The V and J genes are TRBV4-1 and TRBJ1-4; D unclear. The sample was PBMCs or T cells enriched from blood (not recorded which). The DNA of the CDR3 is TGCGCCAGCAGCCAAGGCGACCCCGGCGGTGAAAAACTGTTTTTT. It translates to CASSQGDPGGEKLFF.